This is a list of T cell receptor beta chains from one sample in a study of early T cells in non-severe SARS-CoV-2 infection. TCRdb re-called the 5' RACE reads with MiXCR, one entry per CDR3 protein. This table has about 77,000 distinct CDR3 sequences, about 5% appearing once. The material was whole blood, obtained at baseline. Receptors were obtained from an adult who was a healthcare worker with PCR-confirmed SARS-CoV-2 infection or an uninfected control (not recorded which). CDR3s include the opening cysteine and the closing phenylalanine or tryptophan. Fields, in order: D gene, V gene, clone size, J gene, CDR3 DNA, CDR3 protein. The D gene is left open where the match is weak. Clone size is shown for a subset of rows, as once, few, many or a class of expanded clone.

D gene: .
V gene: TRBV9
clone size: many
J gene: TRBJ2-7
CDR3 DNA: TGTGCCAGCAGCTGGGGGTCGACCTACGAGCAGTACTTC
CDR3 protein: CASSWGSTYEQYF

D gene: .
V gene: TRBV20-1
clone size: .
J gene: TRBJ2-1
CDR3 DNA: TGCAGTGCTAGAGAAAGGAGCTACAATGAGCAGTTCTTC
CDR3 protein: CSARERSYNEQFF

D gene: TRBD1
V gene: TRBV27
clone size: .
J gene: TRBJ1-1
CDR3 DNA: TGTGCCAGCAGTAGTCAGGGGGCTTTATTAGTGAACACTGAAGCTTTCTTT
CDR3 protein: CASSSQGALLVNTEAFF

D gene: TRBD2
V gene: TRBV6-5
clone size: many
J gene: TRBJ2-5
CDR3 DNA: TGTGCCAGCAGCAGGACTAGCGCAGAGACCCAGTACTTC
CDR3 protein: CASSRTSAETQYF

D gene: .
V gene: TRBV6-5
clone size: many
J gene: TRBJ2-6
CDR3 DNA: TGTGCCAGCAGTTACTCGACAAGCTCTGGGGCCAACGTCCTGACTTTC
CDR3 protein: CASSYSTSSGANVLTF

D gene: TRBD2
V gene: TRBV7-9
clone size: many
J gene: TRBJ2-7
CDR3 DNA: TGTGCCAGCAGCTTCGCGGGAGTCCACGAGCAGTACTTC
CDR3 protein: CASSFAGVHEQYF

D gene: .
V gene: TRBV9
clone size: many
J gene: TRBJ2-7
CDR3 DNA: TGTGCCAGCAGCCCTTCGACAGAGAGCTCCTACGAGCAGTACTTC
CDR3 protein: CASSPSTESSYEQYF

D gene: .
V gene: TRBV28
clone size: few
J gene: TRBJ2-2
CDR3 DNA: TGTGCCAGCAGTGGCAGGGGAGCCACCAACACCGGGGAGCTGTTTTTT
CDR3 protein: CASSGRGATNTGELFF

D gene: .
V gene: TRBV3-1
clone size: many
J gene: TRBJ1-1
CDR3 DNA: TGTGCCAGCAGCCAAACGACTTACACTGAAGCTTTCTTT
CDR3 protein: CASSQTTYTEAFF

D gene: TRBD2
V gene: TRBV12-3/TRBV12-4
clone size: many
J gene: TRBJ2-1
CDR3 DNA: TGTGCCAGACTAGCGGAGGCCAACAATGAGCAGTTCTTC
CDR3 protein: CARLAEANNEQFF

D gene: TRBD2
V gene: TRBV14
clone size: few
J gene: TRBJ2-2
CDR3 DNA: TGTGCCAGCAGTTCTCCGGGACTAGCGGGAGACACCGGGGAGCTGTTTTTT
CDR3 protein: CASSSPGLAGDTGELFF

D gene: TRBD1
V gene: TRBV3-1
clone size: .
J gene: TRBJ1-2
CDR3 DNA: TGTGCCAGCAGCCAGGGACAGGCGCAGGGCTATGGCTACACCTTC
CDR3 protein: CASSQGQAQGYGYTF

D gene: .
V gene: TRBV12-3/TRBV12-4
clone size: many
J gene: TRBJ2-7
CDR3 DNA: TGTGCCAGCAGTTTCCAGGACACATCCTACGAGCAGTACTTC
CDR3 protein: CASSFQDTSYEQYF

D gene: .
V gene: TRBV4-1
clone size: few
J gene: TRBJ2-2
CDR3 DNA: TGCGCCAGCAGCCAAGGACGGCCAGGGAATATCGGGGAGCTGTTTTTT
CDR3 protein: CASSQGRPGNIGELFF

D gene: .
V gene: TRBV5-1
clone size: many
J gene: TRBJ1-1
CDR3 DNA: TGCGCCAGCAGCTTTTTGGGGCCCCAAAACACTGAAGCTTTCTTT
CDR3 protein: CASSFLGPQNTEAFF

D gene: .
V gene: TRBV20-1
clone size: many
J gene: TRBJ2-5
CDR3 DNA: TGCAGTGCTAGCGCAGACCTAGGGGTGGAGACCCAGTACTTC
CDR3 protein: CSASADLGVETQYF

D gene: .
V gene: TRBV24-1
clone size: many
J gene: TRBJ2-3
CDR3 DNA: TGTGCCACCAGTGATTTGATAGGAGCAGATACGCAGTATTTT
CDR3 protein: CATSDLIGADTQYF

D gene: .
V gene: TRBV20-1
clone size: many
J gene: TRBJ2-1
CDR3 DNA: TGCAGTGCCGGCGAGCAGAGCTCCTACAATGAGCAGTTCTTC
CDR3 protein: CSAGEQSSYNEQFF

D gene: .
V gene: TRBV7-6
clone size: many
J gene: TRBJ2-6
CDR3 DNA: TGTGCCAGCAGCCCGTCCTCTGGGGCCAACGTCCTGACTTTC
CDR3 protein: CASSPSSGANVLTF

D gene: .
V gene: TRBV28
clone size: .
J gene: TRBJ1-2
CDR3 DNA: TGTGCCAGCAGTGAAACGGCAGGGGTCCGTGGCTACACCTTC
CDR3 protein: CASSETAGVRGYTF

D gene: .
V gene: TRBV7-9
clone size: many
J gene: TRBJ2-7
CDR3 DNA: TGTGCCAGCAGCTTAGGGGGCAGGTACGAGCAGTACTTC
CDR3 protein: CASSLGGRYEQYF

D gene: TRBD2
V gene: TRBV7-9
clone size: large
J gene: TRBJ2-2
CDR3 DNA: TGTGCCAGCAGCAGCTCTAGCGGGAGTAGGACCGGGGAGCTGTTTTTT
CDR3 protein: CASSSSSGSRTGELFF

D gene: .
V gene: TRBV9
clone size: few
J gene: TRBJ2-7
CDR3 DNA: TGTGCCAGCAGCGTAGCCAGCCACGGGTCCTACGAGCAGTACTTC
CDR3 protein: CASSVASHGSYEQYF

D gene: TRBD1
V gene: TRBV10-1
clone size: few
J gene: TRBJ2-7
CDR3 DNA: TGCGCCAGTTCCTGGACAGGTTCCTACGAGCAGTACTTC
CDR3 protein: CASSWTGSYEQYF

D gene: TRBD1
V gene: TRBV5-1
clone size: few
J gene: TRBJ2-1
CDR3 DNA: TGCGCCAGCAGCCAAACCGGGACAGGGACCTACAATGAGCAGTTCTTC
CDR3 protein: CASSQTGTGTYNEQFF

D gene: TRBD1
V gene: TRBV20-1
clone size: few
J gene: TRBJ1-2
CDR3 DNA: TGCAGTGCTAGGGTGACAGGGGGTAACTATGGCTACACCTTC
CDR3 protein: CSARVTGGNYGYTF

D gene: .
V gene: TRBV10-2
clone size: many
J gene: TRBJ2-1
CDR3 DNA: TGCGCCGCCTCGACGGGTTTAGGCGGTGAGCAGTTCTTC
CDR3 protein: CAASTGLGGEQFF

D gene: .
V gene: TRBV4-2
clone size: .
J gene: TRBJ1-2
CDR3 DNA: TGTGCCAGCAGCCAACTCACGGGGGGTGGCTACACCTTC
CDR3 protein: CASSQLTGGGYTF

D gene: .
V gene: TRBV19
clone size: .
J gene: TRBJ2-2
CDR3 DNA: TGTGCCAGTAGTATCTACGGCACCGGGGAGCTGTTTTTT
CDR3 protein: CASSIYGTGELFF

D gene: TRBD1
V gene: TRBV5-1
clone size: few
J gene: TRBJ2-7
CDR3 DNA: TGCGCCAGCAGCTTGGCCGGACAGGGGTCTTTCGGCGAGCAGTACTTC
CDR3 protein: CASSLAGQGSFGEQYF

D gene: .
V gene: TRBV6-6
clone size: .
J gene: TRBJ2-7
CDR3 DNA: TGTGCCAGCAAAAGAACCCCGAGCTCCTACGAGCAGTACTTC
CDR3 protein: CASKRTPSSYEQYF

D gene: .
V gene: TRBV6-1
clone size: .
J gene: TRBJ1-2
CDR3 DNA: TGTGCCAGCAGTGAAGCTATACCGGGCTATGGCTACACCTTC
CDR3 protein: CASSEAIPGYGYTF

D gene: .
V gene: TRBV20-1
clone size: few
J gene: TRBJ2-7
CDR3 DNA: TGCAGTGCCCACGTCGGACAGCCCCGGGGAAATTACGAGCAGTACTTC
CDR3 protein: CSAHVGQPRGNYEQYF

D gene: .
V gene: TRBV19
clone size: few
J gene: TRBJ1-4
CDR3 DNA: TGTGCCAGTAGTATGGCGGGGACCGGTGAAAAACTGTTTTTT
CDR3 protein: CASSMAGTGEKLFF

D gene: TRBD2
V gene: TRBV4-2
clone size: many
J gene: TRBJ2-2
CDR3 DNA: TGTGCCAGCACGCTCAGACTAGCGGGCACCGGGGAGCTGTTTTTT
CDR3 protein: CASTLRLAGTGELFF

D gene: .
V gene: TRBV18
clone size: few
J gene: TRBJ2-1
CDR3 DNA: TGTGCCAGCTCACCACTCTTAATGGGGGACGAGCAGTTCTTC
CDR3 protein: CASSPLLMGDEQFF

D gene: TRBD2
V gene: TRBV15
clone size: many
J gene: TRBJ2-7
CDR3 DNA: TGTGCCACCAGCAGAGTTTTTTCCCGGACTAGCGTAGGCGAGCAGTACTTC
CDR3 protein: CATSRVFSRTSVGEQYF

D gene: .
V gene: TRBV30
clone size: many
J gene: TRBJ1-5
CDR3 DNA: TGTGCCTGGAGTGCCCCGCAGGGGAATCAGCCCCAGCATTTT
CDR3 protein: CAWSAPQGNQPQHF

D gene: TRBD1
V gene: TRBV28
clone size: many
J gene: TRBJ1-4
CDR3 DNA: TGTGCCAGCAGTTTCGGTATCGTACAGGGGGCCCTTGACGAAAAACTGTTTTTT
CDR3 protein: CASSFGIVQGALDEKLFF

D gene: .
V gene: TRBV2
clone size: few
J gene: TRBJ2-7
CDR3 DNA: TGTGCCAGCAGTGCCCTAGTCTTGCGCCTCTCCTACGAGCAGTACTTC
CDR3 protein: CASSALVLRLSYEQYF

D gene: .
V gene: TRBV2
clone size: .
J gene: TRBJ2-7
CDR3 DNA: TGTGCCAGCAGTGAAAGTTACCACGAGCAGTACTTC
CDR3 protein: CASSESYHEQYF

D gene: .
V gene: TRBV7-9
clone size: many
J gene: TRBJ1-2
CDR3 DNA: TGTGCCAGCAGCTTAGACGCAGGCAGAGGGGACAATGGCTACACCTTC
CDR3 protein: CASSLDAGRGDNGYTF

D gene: TRBD2
V gene: TRBV30
clone size: few
J gene: TRBJ2-5
CDR3 DNA: TGTGCCTGGACTAGCGGGAGGGCCTTAGAGACCCAGTACTTC
CDR3 protein: CAWTSGRALETQYF

D gene: .
V gene: TRBV20-1
clone size: .
J gene: TRBJ2-3
CDR3 DNA: TGCAGTGTCTCGCACGGAGGGATGTTAGATACGCAGTATTTT
CDR3 protein: CSVSHGGMLDTQYF

D gene: .
V gene: TRBV20-1
clone size: many
J gene: TRBJ2-3
CDR3 DNA: TGCAGTGCTAAACTGACCCTTGGGTCCGCGGATACGCAGTATTTT
CDR3 protein: CSAKLTLGSADTQYF

D gene: .
V gene: TRBV29-1
clone size: .
J gene: TRBJ2-3
CDR3 DNA: TGCAGCGTTGACCGGACCCCGTGGGATACGCAGTATTTT
CDR3 protein: CSVDRTPWDTQYF

D gene: TRBD2
V gene: TRBV6-6
clone size: .
J gene: TRBJ2-5
CDR3 DNA: TGTGCCAGTTATACTGGGCTAGCGGGAGGCCCCTCCCAAGAGACCCAGTACTTC
CDR3 protein: CASYTGLAGGPSQETQYF

D gene: .
V gene: TRBV12-3/TRBV12-4
clone size: many
J gene: TRBJ1-2
CDR3 DNA: TGTGCCAGCACCTTTGGGGACGGATACTATGGCTACACCTTC
CDR3 protein: CASTFGDGYYGYTF